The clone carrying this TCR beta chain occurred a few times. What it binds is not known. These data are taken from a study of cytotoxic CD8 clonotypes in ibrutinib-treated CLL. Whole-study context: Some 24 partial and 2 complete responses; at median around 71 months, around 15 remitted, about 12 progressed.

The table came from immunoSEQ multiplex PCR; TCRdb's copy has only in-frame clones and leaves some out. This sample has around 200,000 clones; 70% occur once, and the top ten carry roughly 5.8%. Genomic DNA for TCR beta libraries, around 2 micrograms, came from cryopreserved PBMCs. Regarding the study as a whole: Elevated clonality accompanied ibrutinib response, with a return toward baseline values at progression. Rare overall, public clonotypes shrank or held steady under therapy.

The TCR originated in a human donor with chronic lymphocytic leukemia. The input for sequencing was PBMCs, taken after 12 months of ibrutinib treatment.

The CDR3 region is CASAATGFQEKLFF. The CDR3 DNA follows: TGCGCCAGCGCTGCGACAGGGTTTCAAGAAAAACTGTTTTTT. The V call is TRBV5-1, the J call TRBJ1-4; 7 bases line up with TRBD1. The CDR3 runs to 14 residues. The germline V gene has CDR1 SGHRS and CDR2 YFSETQ. Trimming at V came to 7 bases and at J to 8 bases, leaving 11 bases not matched to a gene.